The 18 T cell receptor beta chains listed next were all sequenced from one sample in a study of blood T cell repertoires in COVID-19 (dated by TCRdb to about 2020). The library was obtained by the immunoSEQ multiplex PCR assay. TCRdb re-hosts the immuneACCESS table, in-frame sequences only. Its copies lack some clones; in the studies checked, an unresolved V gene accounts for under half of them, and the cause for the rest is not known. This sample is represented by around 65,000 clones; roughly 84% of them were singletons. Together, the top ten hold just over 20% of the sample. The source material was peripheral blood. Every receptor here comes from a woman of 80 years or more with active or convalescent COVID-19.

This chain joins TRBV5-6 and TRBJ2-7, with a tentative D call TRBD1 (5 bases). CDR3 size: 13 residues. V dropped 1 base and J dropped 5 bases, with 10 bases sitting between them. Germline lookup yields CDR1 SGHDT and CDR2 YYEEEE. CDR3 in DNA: TGTGCCAGCAGCTTGAAGGGGCCAGACGAGCAGTACTTC. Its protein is CASSLKGPDEQYF.

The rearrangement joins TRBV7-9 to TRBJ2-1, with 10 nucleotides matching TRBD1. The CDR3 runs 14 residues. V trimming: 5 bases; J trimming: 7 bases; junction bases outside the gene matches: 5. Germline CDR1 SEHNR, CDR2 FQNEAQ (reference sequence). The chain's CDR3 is CASSHGTGENEQFF. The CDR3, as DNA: TGTGCCAGCAGCCACGGGACAGGGGAGAATGAGCAGTTCTTC.

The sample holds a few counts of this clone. This CDR3 is CASSLVAGGVGYGYTF. DNA for the CDR3: TGTGCCAGCAGCTTAGTGGCGGGGGGCGTGGGATATGGCTACACCTTC. The J gene is TRBJ1-2, the V gene TRBV11-2; possible D gene TRBD1, 6 bases. This CDR3 comprises 16 residues. With 1 base removed from V and 5 bases from J, the gap between germline ends came to 17 bases. Germline CDR1 and CDR2: SGHAT and FQNNGV.

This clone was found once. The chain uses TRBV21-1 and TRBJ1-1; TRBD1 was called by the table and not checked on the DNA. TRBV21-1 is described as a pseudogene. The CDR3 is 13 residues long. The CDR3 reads CASSKRGPTEAFF. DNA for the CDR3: TGTGCCAGCAGCAAGAGGGGGCCCACTGAAGCTTTCTTT.

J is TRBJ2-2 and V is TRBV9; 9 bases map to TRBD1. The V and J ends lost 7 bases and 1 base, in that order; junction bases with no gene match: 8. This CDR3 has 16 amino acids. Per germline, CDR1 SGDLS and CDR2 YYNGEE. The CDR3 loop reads CASGRRDRVNTGELFF. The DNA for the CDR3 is TGTGCCAGCGGACGCCGGGACAGGGTGAACACCGGGGAGCTGTTTTTT. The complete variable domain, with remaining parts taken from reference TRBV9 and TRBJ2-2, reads DSGVTQTPKHLITATGQRVTLRCSPRSGDLSVYWYQQSLDQGLQFLIQYYNGEERAKGNILERFSAQQFPDLHSELNLSSLELGDSALYFCASGRRDRVNTGELFFGEGSRLTVL.

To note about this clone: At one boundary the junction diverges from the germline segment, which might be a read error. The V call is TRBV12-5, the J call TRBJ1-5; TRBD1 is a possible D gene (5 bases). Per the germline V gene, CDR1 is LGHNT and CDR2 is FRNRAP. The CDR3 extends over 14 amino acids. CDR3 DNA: TGTGCTAGTGGATTGGGGTGGGGGAGGCAGCCCCAGCATTTT. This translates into CASGLGWGRQPQHF. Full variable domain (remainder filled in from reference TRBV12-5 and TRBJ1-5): DARVTQTPRHKVTEMGQEVTMRCQPILGHNTVFWYRQTMMQGLELLAYFRNRAPLDDSGMPKDRFSAEMPDATLATLKIQPSEPRDSAVYFCASGLGWGRQPQHFGDGTRLSIL.

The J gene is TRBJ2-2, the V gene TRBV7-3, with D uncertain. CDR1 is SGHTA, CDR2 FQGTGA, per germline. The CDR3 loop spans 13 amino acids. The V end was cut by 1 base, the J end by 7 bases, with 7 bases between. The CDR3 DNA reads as TGTGCCAGCAGCTTAAGGCCAGTCGGGGAGCTGTTTTTT. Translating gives CASSLRPVGELFF.

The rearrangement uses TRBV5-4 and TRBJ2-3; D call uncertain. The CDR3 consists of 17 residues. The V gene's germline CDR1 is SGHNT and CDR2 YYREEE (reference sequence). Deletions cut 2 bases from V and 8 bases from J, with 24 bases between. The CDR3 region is CASSFSKATAATATQYF. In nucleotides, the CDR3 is TGTGCCAGCAGCTTTAGCAAGGCCACCGCAGCGACCGCTACGCAGTATTTT.

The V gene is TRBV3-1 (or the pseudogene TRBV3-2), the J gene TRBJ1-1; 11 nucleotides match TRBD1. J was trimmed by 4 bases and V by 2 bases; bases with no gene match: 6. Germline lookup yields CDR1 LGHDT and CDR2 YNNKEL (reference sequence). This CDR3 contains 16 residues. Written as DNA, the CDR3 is TGTGCCAGCAGCCAATGGACAGGGGGCTTTTCCACTGAAGCTTTCTTT. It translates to CASSQWTGGFSTEAFF.

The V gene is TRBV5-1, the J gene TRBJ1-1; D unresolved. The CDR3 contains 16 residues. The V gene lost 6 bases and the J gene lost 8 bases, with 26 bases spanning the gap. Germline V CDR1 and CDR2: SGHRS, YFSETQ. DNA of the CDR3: TGCGCCAGCACCTCCAACGACGGGGTGGGATCCTTAGAAGCTTTCTTT. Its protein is CASTSNDGVGSLEAFF.

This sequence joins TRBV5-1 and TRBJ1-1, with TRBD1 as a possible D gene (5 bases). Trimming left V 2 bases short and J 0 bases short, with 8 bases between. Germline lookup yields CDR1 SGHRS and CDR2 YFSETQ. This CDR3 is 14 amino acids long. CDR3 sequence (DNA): TGCGCCAGCAGCTTCGGACACCTGAACACTGAAGCTTTCTTT. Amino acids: CASSFGHLNTEAFF.

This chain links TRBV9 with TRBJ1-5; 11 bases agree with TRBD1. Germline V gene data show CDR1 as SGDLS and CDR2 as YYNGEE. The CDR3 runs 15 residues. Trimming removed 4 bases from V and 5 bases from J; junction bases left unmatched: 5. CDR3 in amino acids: CASSPGTGGDQPQHF. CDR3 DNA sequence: TGTGCCAGCAGCCCCGGGACAGGGGGGGATCAGCCCCAGCATTTT.

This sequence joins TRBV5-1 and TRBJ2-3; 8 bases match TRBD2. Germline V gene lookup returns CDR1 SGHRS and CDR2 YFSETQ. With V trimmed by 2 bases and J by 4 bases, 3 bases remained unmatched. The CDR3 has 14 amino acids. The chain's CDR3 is CASSFLGGADTQYF. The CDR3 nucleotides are TGCGCCAGCAGCTTCCTCGGGGGGGCAGATACGCAGTATTTT. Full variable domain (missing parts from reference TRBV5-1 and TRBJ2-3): KAGVTQTPRYLIKTRGQQVTLSCSPISGHRSVSWYQQTPGQGLQFLFEYFSETQRNKGNFPGRFSGRQFSNSRSEMNVSTLELGDSALYLCASSFLGGADTQYFGPGTRLTVL.

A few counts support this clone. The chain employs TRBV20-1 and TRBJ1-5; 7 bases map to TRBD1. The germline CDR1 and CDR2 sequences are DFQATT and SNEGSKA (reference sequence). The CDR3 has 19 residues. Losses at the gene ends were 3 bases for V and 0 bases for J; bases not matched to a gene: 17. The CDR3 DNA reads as TGCAGTGCTAGTAACCTAGGGGACAGACGATATTATAGCAATCAGCCCCAGCATTTT. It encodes CSASNLGDRRYYSNQPQHF.

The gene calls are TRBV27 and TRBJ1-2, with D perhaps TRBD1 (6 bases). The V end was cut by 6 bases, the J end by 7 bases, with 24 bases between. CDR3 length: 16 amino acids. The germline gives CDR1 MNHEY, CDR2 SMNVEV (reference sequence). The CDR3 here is CASSRSGGGGGFGYTF. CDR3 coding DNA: TGTGCCAGCAGCCGGAGTGGGGGCGGAGGAGGTTTTGGCTACACCTTC.

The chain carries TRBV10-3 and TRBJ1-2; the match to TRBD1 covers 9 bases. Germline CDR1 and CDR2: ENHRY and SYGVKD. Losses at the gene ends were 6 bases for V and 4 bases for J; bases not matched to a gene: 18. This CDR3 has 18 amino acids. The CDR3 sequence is CAISSLPPGQGNSYGYTF. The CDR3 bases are TGTGCCATCAGCAGCCTTCCTCCGGGACAGGGAAACAGCTATGGCTACACCTTC.

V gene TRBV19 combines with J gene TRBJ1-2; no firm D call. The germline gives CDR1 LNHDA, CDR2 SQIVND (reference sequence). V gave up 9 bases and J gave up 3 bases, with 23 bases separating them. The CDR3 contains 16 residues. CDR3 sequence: CASNARRETDYYGYTF. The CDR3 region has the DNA TGTGCCAGCAACGCCAGAAGGGAGACGGACTACTATGGCTACACCTTC.

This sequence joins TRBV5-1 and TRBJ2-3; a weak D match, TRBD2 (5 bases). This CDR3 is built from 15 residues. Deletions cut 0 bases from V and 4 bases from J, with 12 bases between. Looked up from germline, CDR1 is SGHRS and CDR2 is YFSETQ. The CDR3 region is CASSLGPGSADTQYF. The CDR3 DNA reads TGCGCCAGCAGCTTGGGACCGGGGAGCGCAGATACGCAGTATTTT.